The next 9 T cell receptor beta chains were all read from a single sample in a study of blood T cell repertoires in COVID-19. Sequencing was performed with immunoSEQ multiplex PCR; in TCRdb, only in-frame clones are kept and a portion is missing. The sample contains 150,000 to 200,000 clones, 85% of which appear only once. The material sequenced was peripheral blood. Receptors were obtained from a human donor with acute or convalescent COVID-19. The donor label of this sample is uncertain.

This clone is a singleton in its sample. This rearrangement joins TRBV23-1 to TRBJ1-1; the match to TRBD1 covers 7 bases. TRBV23-1 is marked as an open reading frame, function uncertain. This CDR3 comprises 14 residues. V was pared by 3 bases and J by 5 bases, with 6 bases of the junction left unmatched. This CDR3 reads CASSHQGEGTEAFF. CDR3 bases: TGCGCCAGCAGTCATCAGGGGGAAGGGACTGAAGCTTTCTTT.

This clone has just a few counts. The chain couples TRBV4-3 to TRBJ1-2; tentatively, D is TRBD1 (6 bases). CDR3 length: 16 amino acids. Between the trimmed V and J ends, which lost 1 base and 4 bases, there was a span of 16 bases. CDR1 LGHNA and CDR2 YSLEER come from the germline V gene. CDR3 residues: CASSQAPGEGAYGYTF. Here the CDR3 DNA reads TGCGCCAGCAGCCAAGCCCCAGGGGAAGGGGCCTATGGCTACACCTTC.

V gene TRBV9 combines with J gene TRBJ1-2; possibly TRBD1 for D (5 bases). This CDR3 spans 13 amino acids. V was trimmed by 2 bases and J by 1 base, leaving 6 bases between them. The germline CDR1 and CDR2 sequences are SGDLS and YYNGEE. CDR3 nucleotide sequence: TGTGCCAGCAGCGTTGACAGTAACTATGGCTACACCTTC. It specifies CASSVDSNYGYTF. The full variable domain, in which reference TRBV9 and TRBJ1-2 provide the parts outside the CDR3, is DSGVTQTPKHLITATGQRVTLRCSPRSGDLSVYWYQQSLDQGLQFLIQYYNGEERAKGNILERFSAQQFPDLHSELNLSSLELGDSALYFCASSVDSNYGYTFGSGTRLTVV.

Only one count was recorded for this clone. The chain joins TRBV24-1 to TRBJ2-3; 10 bases match TRBD1. With V trimmed by 1 base and J by 4 bases, 7 bases remained unmatched. This CDR3 contains 17 residues. In germline, CDR1 is KGHDR, CDR2 SFDVKD. The chain's CDR3 is CATSDFTFGQGADTQYF. Written as DNA, the CDR3 is TGTGCCACCAGTGATTTTACCTTCGGACAGGGGGCAGATACGCAGTATTTT.

The CDR3 region has the DNA TGCAGCGTTGATATAGGGGCCGGAGATGAGTTCTTC. Translation: CSVDIGAGDEFF. The rearrangement uses TRBV29-1 and TRBJ2-1; the D gene is possibly TRBD1 (5 bases). Germline values: CDR1 SQVTM, CDR2 ANQGSEA. The CDR3 loop spans 12 amino acids. V lost 3 bases and J lost 14, with 17 bases in between.

The chain combines TRBV6-1 with TRBJ1-4; D remains unclear. This CDR3 spans 14 amino acids. Between the trimmed V and J ends, which lost 3 bases and 5 bases, there was a span of 10 bases. Germline values: CDR1 MNHNS, CDR2 SASEGT. The CDR3 loop is CASSERGLNEKLFF. The DNA of the CDR3 is TGTGCCAGCAGTGAGAGAGGCTTGAATGAAAAACTGTTTTTT.

V usage is TRBV28 and J usage is TRBJ1-5; 10 positions match TRBD1. The germline gives CDR1 MDHEN, CDR2 SYDVKM. Unmatched junction bases numbered 9, after V lost 6 bases and J lost 4 bases. The CDR3 is 16 amino acids. The DNA of the CDR3 is TGTGCCAGCAGGCTACCAGGACAGGGGGAAAATCAGCCCCAGCATTTT. Translated: CASRLPGQGENQPQHF.

The gene calls are TRBV2 and TRBJ1-4, with TRBD1 matching 12 bases. The germline V gene encodes CDR1 SNHLY and CDR2 FYNNEI. Trimming took 9 bases from V and 8 from J; bases not matched to a gene: 19. The CDR3 covers 18 residues. CDR3 region: CASCLRCKGTGGDEKLFF. The DNA of the CDR3 is TGTGCCAGTTGTTTAAGGTGTAAGGGGACAGGGGGCGACGAAAAACTGTTTTTT.

CDR3 DNA sequence: TGTGCCAGCAGCGTAGGCCGGGGGGCCGTAACCGGGGAGCTGTTTTTT. It is translated as CASSVGRGAVTGELFF. V gene TRBV9 combines with J gene TRBJ2-2, with a weak D call TRBD2 (7 bases). V was shortened by 0 bases and J by 5 bases, with 14 bases between the two germline ends. The germline V gene has CDR1 SGDLS and CDR2 YYNGEE. The CDR3 loop spans 16 amino acids.